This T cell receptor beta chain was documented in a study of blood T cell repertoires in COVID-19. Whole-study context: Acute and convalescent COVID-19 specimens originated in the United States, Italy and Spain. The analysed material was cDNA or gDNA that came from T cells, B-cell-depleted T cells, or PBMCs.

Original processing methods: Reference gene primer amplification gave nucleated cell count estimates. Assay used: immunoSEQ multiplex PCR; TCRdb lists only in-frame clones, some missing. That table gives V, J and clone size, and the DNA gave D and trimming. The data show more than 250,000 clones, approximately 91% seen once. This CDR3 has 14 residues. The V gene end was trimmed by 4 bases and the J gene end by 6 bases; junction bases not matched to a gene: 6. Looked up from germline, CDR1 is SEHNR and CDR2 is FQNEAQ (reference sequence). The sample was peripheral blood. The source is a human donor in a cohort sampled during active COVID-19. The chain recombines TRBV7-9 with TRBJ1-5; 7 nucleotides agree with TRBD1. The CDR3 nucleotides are TGTGCCAGCAGCTATCAGGGGGGAGGTCAGCCCCAGCATTTT. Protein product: CASSYQGGGQPQHF. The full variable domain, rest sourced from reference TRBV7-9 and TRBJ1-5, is DTGVSQNPRHKITKRGQNVTFRCDPISEHNRLYWYRQTLGQGPEFLTYFQNEAQLEKSRLLSDRFSAERPKGSFSTLEIQRTEQGDSAMYLCASSYQGGGQPQHFGDGTRLSIL.